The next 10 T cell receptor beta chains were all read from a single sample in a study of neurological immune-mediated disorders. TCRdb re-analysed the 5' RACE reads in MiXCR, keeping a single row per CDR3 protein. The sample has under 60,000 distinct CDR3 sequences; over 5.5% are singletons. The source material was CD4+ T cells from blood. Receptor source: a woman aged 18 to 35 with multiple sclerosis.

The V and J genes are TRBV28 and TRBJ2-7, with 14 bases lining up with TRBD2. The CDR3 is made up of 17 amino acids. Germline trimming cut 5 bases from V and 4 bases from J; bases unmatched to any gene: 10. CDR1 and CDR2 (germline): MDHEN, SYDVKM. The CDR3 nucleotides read TGTGCCAGCAGTCCAAGGACTAGCGGGGGGCAGGAGTACGAGCAGTACTTC. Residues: CASSPRTSGGQEYEQYF.

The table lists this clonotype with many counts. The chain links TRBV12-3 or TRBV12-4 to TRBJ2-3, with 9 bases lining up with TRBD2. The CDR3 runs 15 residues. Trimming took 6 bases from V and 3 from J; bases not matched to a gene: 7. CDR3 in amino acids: CASSPGLAGTDTQYF. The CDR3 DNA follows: TGTGCCAGCAGCCCCGGGCTAGCGGGAACAGATACGCAGTATTTT.

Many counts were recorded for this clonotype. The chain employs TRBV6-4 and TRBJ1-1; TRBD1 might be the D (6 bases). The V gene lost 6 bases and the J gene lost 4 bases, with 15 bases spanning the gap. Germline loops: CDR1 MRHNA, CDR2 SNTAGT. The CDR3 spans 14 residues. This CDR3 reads CASRATGRGTEAFF. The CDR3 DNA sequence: TGTGCCAGCAGGGCGACAGGCCGGGGCACTGAAGCTTTCTTT.

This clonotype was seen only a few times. CDR3 sequence reads: CAWSVFREKLFF. DNA for the CDR3: TGTGCCTGGAGTGTTTTTCGGGAAAAACTGTTTTTT. The chain has TRBV30 and TRBJ1-4; no firm D call. Trimming took 0 bases from V and 8 from J, leaving 7 bases between them. The length of the CDR3 is 12 residues. Looked up from germline, CDR1 is GTSNPN and CDR2 is SVGIG (reference sequence).

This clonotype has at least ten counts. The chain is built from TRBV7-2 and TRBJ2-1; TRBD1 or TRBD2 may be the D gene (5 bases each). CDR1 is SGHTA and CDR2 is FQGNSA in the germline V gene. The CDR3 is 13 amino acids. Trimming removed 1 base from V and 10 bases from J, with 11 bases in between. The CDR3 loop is CASSLGGSIEQFF. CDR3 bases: TGTGCCAGCAGCTTAGGGGGGAGCATCGAGCAGTTCTTC.

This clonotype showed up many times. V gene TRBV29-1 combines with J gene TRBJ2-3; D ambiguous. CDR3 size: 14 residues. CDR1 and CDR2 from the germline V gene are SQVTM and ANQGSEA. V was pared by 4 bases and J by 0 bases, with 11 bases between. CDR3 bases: TGCAGCGTTGTTCGTCCAGCTAGCACAGATACGCAGTATTTT. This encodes CSVVRPASTDTQYF.

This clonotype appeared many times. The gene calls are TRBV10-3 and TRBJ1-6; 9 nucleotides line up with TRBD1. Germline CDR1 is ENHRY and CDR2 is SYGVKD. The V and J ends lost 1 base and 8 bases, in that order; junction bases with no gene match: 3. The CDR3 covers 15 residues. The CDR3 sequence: CAISELDRGDSPLHF. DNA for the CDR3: TGTGCCATCAGTGAGTTGGACAGGGGTGATTCACCCCTCCACTTT.

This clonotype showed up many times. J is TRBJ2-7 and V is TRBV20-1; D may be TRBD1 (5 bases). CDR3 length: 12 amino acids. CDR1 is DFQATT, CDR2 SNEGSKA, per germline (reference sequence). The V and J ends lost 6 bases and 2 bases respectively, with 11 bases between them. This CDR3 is CSAWGSPYEQYF. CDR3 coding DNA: TGCAGTGCGTGGGGCAGCCCCTACGAGCAGTACTTC.

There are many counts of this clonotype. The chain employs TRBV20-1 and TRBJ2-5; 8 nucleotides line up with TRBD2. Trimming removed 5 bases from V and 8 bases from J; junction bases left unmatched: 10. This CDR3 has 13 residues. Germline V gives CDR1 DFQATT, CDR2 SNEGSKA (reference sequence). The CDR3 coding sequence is TGCAGTGCTGGGCCGGGAGGGACGCGCACCCAGTACTTC. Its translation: CSAGPGGTRTQYF.

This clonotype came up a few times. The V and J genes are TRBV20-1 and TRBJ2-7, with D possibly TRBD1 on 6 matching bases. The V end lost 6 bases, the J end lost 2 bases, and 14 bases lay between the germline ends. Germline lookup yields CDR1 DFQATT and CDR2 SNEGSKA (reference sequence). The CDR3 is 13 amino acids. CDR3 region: CSAQTGEPYEQYF. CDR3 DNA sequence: TGCAGTGCCCAGACAGGTGAGCCCTACGAGCAGTACTTC.